The present T cell receptor beta chain was sequenced within a study of cytomegalovirus exposure and HLA in healthy donors. V dropped 5 bases and J dropped 2; count of bases not matched to a gene: 6. The CDR3 length is 15 residues. CDR1 is WNHNN, CDR2 SYGVQD, per germline (reference sequence). Primers for the PCR totalled 60 Vbeta and 13 Jbeta. Measured with immunoSEQ multiplex PCR; TCRdb has only the in-frame clones, and not every one. Counted here are 200,000 to 250,000 clones, more than 65% occurring once; the ten biggest clones make up roughly 0.62%. The sample comprised PBMCs. The source is a man between 18 and 29 years old in good health and CMV-seronegative. This sequence joins TRBV10-1 and TRBJ2-1; the match to TRBD2 covers 7 bases. CDR3 sequence (DNA): TGCGCCAGCAGTTTGAGCGGGGTCGCCTACAATGAGCAGTTCTTC. It yields the protein CASSLSGVAYNEQFF.